The 6 T cell receptor beta chains below all came from one sample that was sequenced in a study of cytomegalovirus exposure and HLA in healthy donors. The PCR contained 60 Vbeta and 13 Jbeta primers. TCRdb keeps only in-frame clones here, not all; method: immunoSEQ multiplex PCR. The table shows 100,000 to 150,000 clones, with 75% to 85% occurring only once. The sample taken for sequencing was PBMCs. These receptors were collected from a woman between 45 and 65 years old in good health and CMV-seropositive.

A few counts support this clone. The V and J genes are TRBV5-4 and TRBJ1-2; unclear D gene. The CDR3 runs 17 residues. V lost 0 bases, J lost 2 bases, and 17 bases lay in between. The V gene's germline CDR1 is SGHNT and CDR2 YYREEE (reference sequence). CDR3 region: CASSLELHQARNYGYTF. CDR3 sequence (DNA): TGTGCCAGCAGCTTGGAGCTACACCAGGCGAGAAACTATGGCTACACCTTC.

The genes are TRBV6-1 and TRBJ1-4; D gene ambiguous. There are 13 residues in the CDR3. Deletions cut 6 bases from V and 4 bases from J, with 9 bases between. Germline-derived CDR1 and CDR2 are MNHNS and SASEGT. The DNA of the CDR3 is TGTGCCAGCAGGGAAACTATTAATGAAAAACTGTTTTTT. Its protein is CASRETINEKLFF.

This clone was seen once. The sample has other DNA sequences that encode this CDR3 too. J is TRBJ2-1 and V is TRBV7-2; D gene ambiguous. Germline V gene lookup returns CDR1 SGHTA and CDR2 FQGNSA. This CDR3 contains 14 residues. V was clipped by 2 bases and J by 4 bases, with 9 bases between them. The DNA of the CDR3 is TGTGCCAGCAGCTTAATCCTCTTGTACAATGAGCAGTTCTTC. This encodes CASSLILLYNEQFF.

The V and J genes are TRBV7-9 and TRBJ2-1; D perhaps matches TRBD2 (6 bases). The CDR3 has 16 residues. V lost 5 bases and J lost 5, with 19 bases in between. Germline loops: CDR1 SEHNR, CDR2 FQNEAQ (reference sequence). As DNA, the CDR3 is TGTGCCAGCAGCCGGTCCGGGAGTGGTAAAAACAATGAGCAGTTCTTC. Residues: CASSRSGSGKNNEQFF.

V and J are TRBV7-9 and TRBJ1-6; tentative D call: TRBD1 (6 bases). The CDR3 length is 15 residues. From germline, CDR1 is SEHNR and CDR2 FQNEAQ (reference sequence). Trimming took off 5 bases at V and 4 bases at J, with 12 bases between the two ends. CDR3 loop: CASSLQGPYNSPLHF. The CDR3 DNA follows: TGTGCCAGCAGCCTCCAGGGGCCGTATAATTCACCCCTCCACTTT.

This rearrangement joins TRBV7-2 to TRBJ1-6; tentatively, D is TRBD1 (5 bases). V lost 5 bases to trimming and J lost 0 bases, with 14 bases between them. The CDR3 sequence is 17 residues long. Germline CDR1 and CDR2: SGHTA and FQGNSA. CDR3 sequence: CASSRVLQVSYNSPLHF. The CDR3 DNA is TGTGCCAGCAGCCGAGTCCTACAGGTCTCCTATAATTCACCCCTCCACTTT.